These 22 T cell receptor beta chains were all obtained from the same sample, sequenced in a study of beta chain features in type 1 diabetes. Study-wide results and caveats: Type 1 diabetes patients had TCRB CDR3s that were shorter (moderately but significantly so) in all four CD4+ subsets.

Their antigens are not known. cDNA synthesis used the whole RNA isolate, giving expressed TCRB sequences. Clones were read by immunoSEQ multiplex PCR, and TCRdb kept only the in-frame ones, dropping some. The profile shows about 340,000 clones, approximately 9.7% of them singletons. The specimen was central memory CD4+ T cells from blood. These receptors were taken from a man aged 25-45 years with type 1 diabetes.

The sample holds a few counts of this clone. The DNA of the CDR3 is TGTGCCAGCAGCGTAGGGGGGGCCTTAAATGAGCAGTTCTTC. Translation: CASSVGGALNEQFF. The chain uses TRBV9 and TRBJ2-1; the D call may be TRBD1 or TRBD2 (6 bases each). V shed 0 bases and J shed 7 bases, with 11 bases lying between them. This CDR3 is 14 amino acids long. Per germline, CDR1 SGDLS and CDR2 YYNGEE.

The DNA for the CDR3 is TGTGCCAGCAGCGTGGGACAGGGGAAAAACGAGCAGTACTTC. Translated, it gives CASSVGQGKNEQYF. The V and J genes are TRBV9 and TRBJ2-7, with 10 bases fitting TRBD1. Germline V gene data show CDR1 as SGDLS and CDR2 as YYNGEE. J was trimmed by 5 bases and V by 2 bases; bases with no gene match: 4. The CDR3 consists of 14 residues.

The sample holds a few counts of this clone. This sequence joins TRBV19 and TRBJ2-3; TRBD2 is a possible D gene (5 bases). The CDR3 is 15 amino acids. Germline V CDR1 and CDR2: LNHDA, SQIVND (reference sequence). The V gene lost 5 bases and the J gene lost 1 base, with 13 bases spanning the gap. DNA of the CDR3: TGTGCCAGTAGTTCCATTTACGGGGGCACAGATACGCAGTATTTT. Its translation: CASSSIYGGTDTQYF.

The genes are TRBV5-4 and TRBJ2-7; 7 bases fit TRBD2. Per the germline V gene, CDR1 is SGHNT and CDR2 is YYREEE (reference sequence). The V and J ends lost 3 bases and 6 bases, in that order; junction bases with no gene match: 12. There are 15 residues in the CDR3. CDR3: CASSWGGTTRLEQYF. CDR3 nucleotide sequence: TGTGCCAGCAGCTGGGGGGGAACCACCCGTCTCGAGCAGTACTTC.

J is TRBJ1-4 and V is TRBV29-1, with 9 nucleotides matching TRBD1. CDR3 length: 13 residues. The V gene's germline CDR1 is SQVTM and CDR2 ANQGSEA. Germline trimming cut 7 bases from V and 4 bases from J; bases unmatched to any gene: 4. The CDR3 sequence is CSARDRDNEKLFF. The CDR3 nucleotides read TGCAGCGCTAGGGACAGGGATAATGAAAAACTGTTTTTT. Full variable domain (remainder filled in from reference TRBV29-1 and TRBJ1-4): SAVISQKPSRDICQRGTSLTIQCQVDSQVTMMFWYRQQPGQSLTLIATANQGSEATYESGFVIDKFPISRPNLTFSTLTVSNMSPEDSSIYLCSARDRDNEKLFFGSGTQLSVL.

The rearrangement uses TRBV5-4 and TRBJ2-5; possibly TRBD2 for D (5 bases). This CDR3 is 14 amino acids long. Germline CDR1 reads SGHNT; CDR2 reads YYREEE (reference sequence). Trimming pared 0 bases from V and 1 base from J, leaving 7 bases between. This chain's CDR3 is CASSLGGRQETQYF. In DNA form, the CDR3 reads TGTGCCAGCAGCTTGGGAGGGCGCCAAGAGACCCAGTACTTC.

The sample holds a few counts of this clone. V is TRBV7-9 and J is TRBJ1-1; maybe TRBD1 (6 bases). The CDR3 consists of 12 residues. V was pared by 6 bases and J by 4 bases, with 9 bases between. The germline V gene encodes CDR1 SEHNR and CDR2 FQNEAQ (reference sequence). This chain's CDR3 is CASREGGTEAFF. In DNA form, the CDR3 reads TGTGCCAGCAGGGAAGGGGGCACTGAAGCTTTCTTT.

This clone was detected ten times or more. The V and J genes are TRBV2 and TRBJ2-7; D perhaps matches TRBD1 (5 bases). The V gene's germline CDR1 is SNHLY and CDR2 FYNNEI. V gave up 6 bases and J gave up 6 bases, with 21 bases separating them. This CDR3 has 15 amino acids. The CDR3: CASRAALGRVGEQYF. CDR3 nucleotide sequence: TGTGCCAGCAGGGCGGCCTTGGGCAGGGTTGGCGAGCAGTACTTC.

The CDR3 protein is CASSLGGRKNTIYF. In DNA form, the CDR3 reads TGCGCCAGCAGCTTGGGAGGGCGAAAAAACACCATATATTTT. The rearrangement links TRBV5-1 to TRBJ1-3; no reliable D call. The V and J ends lost 0 bases and 6 bases respectively, with 10 bases between them. CDR3 length: 14 amino acids. Germline V gene lookup returns CDR1 SGHRS and CDR2 YFSETQ.

This clone has just a few counts. Its ends do not fully match the called genes, so a read error is possible. This rearrangement joins TRBV7-2 to TRBJ1-2; D remains ambiguous. CDR3 length: 14 residues. Germline loops: CDR1 SGHTA, CDR2 FQGNSA. In DNA form, the CDR3 reads TGCGCCAGCAGCCAAGAGGCTCGAACCTATGGCTACACCTTC. Its protein is CASSQEARTYGYTF.

The rearrangement links TRBV5-1 to TRBJ2-5, with TRBD1 matching 9 bases. The CDR3 sequence is 15 residues long. Trimming took 0 bases from V and 3 from J; bases not matched to a gene: 3. The germline gives CDR1 SGHRS, CDR2 YFSETQ. CDR3 residues: CASSLGDRDKETQYF. The CDR3, as DNA: TGCGCCAGCAGCTTGGGGGACAGGGACAAAGAGACCCAGTACTTC.

This clone was detected a few times. The CDR3 protein is CASSSASNQPQHF. The CDR3 DNA reads TGTGCCAGCAGTTCCGCTAGCAATCAGCCCCAGCATTTT. The rearrangement links TRBV6-6 to TRBJ1-5; no firm D call. Trimming removed 4 bases at V and 0 bases at J, with 4 bases between. The germline gives CDR1 MNHNY, CDR2 SVGAGI (reference sequence). The CDR3 is made up of 13 amino acids.

V usage is TRBV30 and J usage is TRBJ1-3, with a tentative D call TRBD1 (5 bases). This CDR3 is built from 14 residues. Trimming removed 0 bases from V and 5 bases from J, with 11 bases in between. Germline V CDR1 and CDR2: GTSNPN, SVGIG (reference sequence). The CDR3 is CAWSVRGSRNTIYF. The CDR3 DNA follows: TGTGCCTGGAGTGTACGGGGGTCTAGAAACACCATATATTTT.

The chain is built from TRBV2 and TRBJ1-2, with 12 bases matching TRBD1. The CDR3 is made up of 13 amino acids. Germline trimming cut 7 bases from V and 6 bases from J; bases unmatched to any gene: 3. Germline assignment: CDR1 SNHLY and CDR2 FYNNEI. The CDR3 protein is CASTGTGGHGYTF. CDR3 in DNA: TGTGCCAGCACAGGGACAGGGGGCCATGGCTACACCTTC.

J is TRBJ2-7 and V is TRBV7-2; D not certain. The V gene lost 1 base and the J gene lost 3 bases, with 7 bases spanning the gap. The CDR3 runs 13 residues. Germline V gives CDR1 SGHTA, CDR2 FQGNSA. CDR3 protein: CASSLGLLYEQYF. The DNA for the CDR3 is TGTGCCAGCAGCTTAGGTCTCCTCTACGAGCAGTACTTC.

This clone has just a few counts. The gene calls are TRBV7-9 and TRBJ2-7; 9 bases are shared with TRBD1. The CDR3 extends over 14 amino acids. The V segment lost 5 bases and the J segment 5 bases; nucleotides outside the gene matches: 7. From germline, CDR1 is SEHNR and CDR2 FQNEAQ (reference sequence). DNA of the CDR3: TGTGCCAGCAGCCCTTGGGACAGGGTCCACGAGCAGTACTTC. Its translation is CASSPWDRVHEQYF.

A few counts support this clone. The V call is TRBV5-6, the J call TRBJ1-2; D remains ambiguous. V was trimmed by 1 base and J by 6 bases, leaving 7 bases between them. The CDR3 runs 12 residues. CDR1 and CDR2 (germline): SGHDT, YYEEEE. CDR3 bases: TGTGCCAGCAGCTTGAACTCAAATGGCTACACCTTC. Protein product: CASSLNSNGYTF. The whole variable domain, filled in from reference TRBV5-6 and TRBJ1-2, reads DAGVTQSPTHLIKTRGQQVTLRCSPKSGHDTVSWYQQALGQGPQFIFQYYEEEERQRGNFPDRFSGHQFPNYSSELNVNALLLGDSALYLCASSLNSNGYTFGSGTRLTVV.

The sample holds a few counts of this clone. J is TRBJ2-6 and V is TRBV5-4; D is possibly TRBD2 (5 bases). The germline CDR1 and CDR2 sequences are SGHNT and YYREEE (reference sequence). The CDR3 sequence is 16 residues long. Trimming stripped 0 bases from V and 4 bases from J, with 11 bases between. This CDR3 reads CASSLETGSGANVLTF. In DNA form, the CDR3 reads TGTGCCAGCAGCTTGGAAACGGGGTCGGGGGCCAACGTCCTGACTTTC.

The V call is TRBV2, the J call TRBJ1-3; 9 nucleotides match TRBD1. The germline V gene has CDR1 SNHLY and CDR2 FYNNEI. This CDR3 spans 16 amino acids. V shed 5 bases and J 3 bases; nucleotides not matched to a gene: 8. The CDR3 loop is CASSPDGTGLGNTIYF. The CDR3 bases are TGTGCCAGCAGTCCGGATGGGACAGGGCTTGGAAACACCATATATTTT.

The chain combines TRBV5-6 with TRBJ2-1, with a possible D match to TRBD1 (5 bases). Trimming removed 2 bases at V and 0 bases at J, with 12 bases between. From germline, CDR1 is SGHDT and CDR2 YYEEEE. The CDR3 extends over 16 amino acids. The CDR3 DNA reads as TGTGCCAGCAGCTTATTTACAGGAGCCTCCTACAATGAGCAGTTCTTC. Translation: CASSLFTGASYNEQFF. The whole variable domain, remainder taken from reference TRBV5-6 and TRBJ2-1, is DAGVTQSPTHLIKTRGQQVTLRCSPKSGHDTVSWYQQALGQGPQFIFQYYEEEERQRGNFPDRFSGHQFPNYSSELNVNALLLGDSALYLCASSLFTGASYNEQFFGPGTRLTVL.

The gene calls are TRBV5-1 and TRBJ1-3; 8 positions agree with TRBD1. The CDR3 is 17 residues long. V dropped 4 bases and J dropped 0; count of bases not matched to a gene: 9. CDR1 SGHRS and CDR2 YFSETQ come from the germline V gene. For the CDR3, the DNA is TGCGCCAGCAGCGGAGAGACAGGGGCGTCCTCTGGAAACACCATATATTTT. Encoded protein: CASSGETGASSGNTIYF. Filled out from reference TRBV5-1 and TRBJ1-3, the complete variable domain reads KAGVTQTPRYLIKTRGQQVTLSCSPISGHRSVSWYQQTPGQGLQFLFEYFSETQRNKGNFPGRFSGRQFSNSRSEMNVSTLELGDSALYLCASSGETGASSGNTIYFGEGSWLTVV.

This clone turned up a few times. The chain recombines TRBV23-1 with TRBJ2-3; D gene unclear. TRBV23-1 is reported as an ORF; its role is uncertain. Trimming removed 0 bases from V and 1 base from J, with 5 bases in between. This CDR3 is built from 14 residues. DNA for the CDR3: TGCGCCAGCAGTCAATCACACTGCACAGATACGCAGTATTTT. Its translation is CASSQSHCTDTQYF.